This T cell receptor beta chain is drawn from a study of CXCR3-negative and CXCR3-positive naive CD8 T cells. Overall study context: Each library held about 1.5 +/- 0.3 million TRB reads, roughly 150 million in total.

By phenotype, naive CD8+ T cells were CD45RO-CCR7+CD27+CD95-. CDR3 size: 17 residues. Germline V gene sequence: CDR1 LNHNV, CDR2 YYDKDF (reference sequence). 5' RACE that incorporated UMI labels was used to prepare the TRB cDNA libraries. With the 5' RACE reads reprocessed, TCRdb shows one record per CDR3 protein and no DNA. The listing records around 140,000 distinct CDR3 sequences. The specimen was naive CXCR3- CD8+ T cells from blood. The sample's subset: CD45RO-CCR7+CD27+CD95- naive CD8+ T cells lacking CXCR3 (TNR3-). This TCR was sampled from a human donor in good health. Some clones in this sample may be carry-over from other donors' samples. The rearrangement links TRBV15 to TRBJ2-7; TCRdb reports TRBD2, a call that lacks DNA to check it against. This CDR3 is CATSRDWTSGRSYEQYF. Combining the CDR3 with reference TRBV15 and TRBJ2-7 gives the whole variable domain DAMVIQNPRYQVTQFGKPVTLSCSQTLNHNVMYWYQQKSSQAPKLLFHYYDKDFNNEADTPDNFQSRRPNTSFCFLDIRSPGLGDTAMYLCATSRDWTSGRSYEQYFGPGTRLTVT.